This T cell receptor beta chain comes out of a study of T cells after yellow fever vaccination. Whole-study results and caveats: Weaker, the secondary response had a peak occurring faster, on day 5 versus 15. Post-booster repertoires contained most primary-vaccination clones again (96% CD4, around 88% CD8).

With 5 bases removed from V and 4 bases from J, the gap between germline ends came to 9 bases. The germline gives CDR1 SGHRS, CDR2 YFSETQ. The CDR3 extends over 12 amino acids. This clonotype was counted at least ten times. The antigen is not known. TCRdb redid the calling of the 5' RACE reads with MiXCR, one entry per CDR3 protein. The sample shows about 160,000 distinct CDR3 sequences, 6.5% to 8.5% of them seen only once. The V and J genes are TRBV5-1 and TRBJ1-2; D may be TRBD1 (5 bases). Here the sequenced sample was CD4+ T cells sorted from PBMCs, taken roughly 5 days after the first yellow fever vaccination. The TCR sequence derives from a man between 18 and 29 years old who received the YFV17D yellow fever vaccine. CDR3 bases: TGCGCCAGCAGAGACAGTGCCTATGGCTACACCTTC. Translating it yields CASRDSAYGYTF.